Presented here are 30 T cell receptor beta chains from one specimen sequenced in a study of T cell responses to AZD1222 COVID-19 vaccine. Assay: immunoSEQ multiplex PCR; the TCRdb copy retains only in-frame clones and omits some. The sample carries fewer than 200,000 clones, 85% to 90% recorded once. The sample was peripheral blood, taken on day 0 of AZD1222 vaccination. The source of these receptors is an adult in good health.

The rearrangement uses TRBV5-1 and TRBJ2-1; the D gene is possibly TRBD2 (5 bases). Deletions cut 1 base from V and 7 bases from J, with 15 bases between. Germline V gene data show CDR1 as SGHRS and CDR2 as YFSETQ. CDR3 length: 15 residues. The CDR3 nucleotides read TGCGCCAGCAGCTTGCAGTCGGGCGGCGGGAATGAGCAGTTCTTC. Protein: CASSLQSGGGNEQFF.

The chain joins TRBV15 to TRBJ2-5; 7 nucleotides agree with TRBD1. In germline, CDR1 is LNHNV, CDR2 YYDKDF (reference sequence). Trimming took 3 bases from V and 5 from J; bases not matched to a gene: 6. This CDR3 spans 14 amino acids. The CDR3 protein is CATSRDTGAETQYF. The DNA for the CDR3 is TGTGCCACCAGCAGGGACACAGGGGCCGAGACCCAGTACTTC. Complete variable domain (other parts from reference TRBV15 and TRBJ2-5): DAMVIQNPRYQVTQFGKPVTLSCSQTLNHNVMYWYQQKSSQAPKLLFHYYDKDFNNEADTPDNFQSRRPNTSFCFLDIRSPGLGDTAMYLCATSRDTGAETQYFGPGTRLLVL.

The chain joins TRBV6-5 to TRBJ1-4, with 10 positions matching TRBD1. Germline assignment: CDR1 MNHEY and CDR2 SVGAGI. The CDR3 spans 15 residues. The V gene end was trimmed by 5 bases and the J gene end by 4 bases; junction bases not matched to a gene: 4. CDR3 protein: CASSHRTGGNEKLFF. CDR3 DNA: TGTGCCAGCAGTCACCGGACAGGGGGTAATGAAAAACTGTTTTTT.

This chain joins TRBV6-5 and TRBJ1-5, with no clear D. The CDR3 has 14 amino acids. From germline, CDR1 is MNHEY and CDR2 SVGAGI. The ends were cut back, 0 bases at V and 3 bases at J, with 6 bases in the middle. The CDR3 is CASSYSGPNQPQHF. The CDR3 nucleotides are TGTGCCAGCAGTTACTCAGGGCCCAATCAGCCCCAGCATTTT.

The V gene is TRBV6-6, the J gene TRBJ2-7; tentatively, D is TRBD1 (6 bases). V shed 5 bases and J shed 0 bases, with 17 bases lying between them. This CDR3 region has 16 residues. Per germline, CDR1 MNHNY and CDR2 SVGAGI (reference sequence). CDR3 bases: TGTGCCAGCAGTCAACTTTGGGGGCGACTCTCCTACGAGCAGTACTTC. It codes for CASSQLWGRLSYEQYF.

V gene TRBV7-3 combines with J gene TRBJ1-5; D gene unclear. V lost 1 base, J lost 4 bases, and 5 bases lay in between. The CDR3 totals 13 residues. Germline V CDR1 and CDR2: SGHTA, FQGTGA. CDR3 nucleotide sequence: TGTGCCAGCAGCTTAATGCGTAATCAGCCCCAGCATTTT. Protein product: CASSLMRNQPQHF.

The CDR3 sequence: CASSLDGGTYYEQYF. The CDR3, as DNA: TGTGCCAGCAGCCTAGACGGCGGGACCTACTACGAGCAGTACTTC. The V and J genes are TRBV9 and TRBJ2-7, with D maybe TRBD2 (6 bases). Trimming cost V 4 bases and J 3 bases, with 17 bases left between them. Germline V gene sequence: CDR1 SGDLS, CDR2 YYNGEE. CDR3 length equals 15 residues.

The V and J genes are TRBV7-6 and TRBJ2-5, with TRBD2 identical over 7 bases. V was clipped by 1 base and J by 5 bases; unmatched bases: 13. This CDR3 region has 17 residues. The V gene's germline CDR1 is SGHVS and CDR2 FNYEAQ. CDR3 sequence reads: CASSLGPPSGAGETQYF. The CDR3 DNA sequence: TGTGCCAGCAGCTTAGGCCCTCCTAGCGGCGCAGGGGAGACCCAGTACTTC. Based on the CDR3 plus reference TRBV7-6 and TRBJ2-5, the full variable domain is GAGVSQSPRYKVTKRGQDVALRCDPISGHVSLYWYRQALGQGPEFLTYFNYEAQQDKSGLPNDRFSAERPEGSISTLTIQRTEQRDSAMYRCASSLGPPSGAGETQYFGPGTRLLVL.

The V gene is TRBV15, the J gene TRBJ1-5, with D perhaps TRBD1 (5 bases). Germline assignment: CDR1 LNHNV and CDR2 YYDKDF (reference sequence). This CDR3 contains 17 residues. The V end lost 3 bases, the J end lost 0 bases, and 15 bases lay between the germline ends. The CDR3 here is CATSSGQGISSNQPQHF. The CDR3 DNA follows: TGTGCCACCAGCAGCGGTCAGGGAATTTCTAGCAATCAGCCCCAGCATTTT.

The CDR3 reads CASSGVLSTGNTIYF. The CDR3 DNA follows: TGTGCCAGCAGCGGGGTATTAAGCACTGGAAACACCATATATTTT. This chain uses TRBV28 with TRBJ1-3, with unresolved D. The CDR3 contains 15 residues. Germline V gene sequence: CDR1 MDHEN, CDR2 SYDVKM. V lost 6 bases and J lost 2, with 14 bases in between.

This sequence joins TRBV28 and TRBJ2-3; D ambiguous. The CDR3 has 12 amino acids. Germline loops: CDR1 MDHEN, CDR2 SYDVKM. Deletions cut 7 bases from V and 4 bases from J, with 9 bases between. DNA of the CDR3: TGTGCCAGCACCCTAGGTGCAGATACGCAGTATTTT. Its protein product is CASTLGADTQYF.

The chain recombines TRBV6-5 with TRBJ1-6; D is undetermined. V lost 1 base and J lost 8, with 9 bases in between. The CDR3 contains 14 residues. CDR1 and CDR2 from the germline V gene are MNHEY and SVGAGI. CDR3 DNA sequence: TGTGCCAGCAGTTACTACTTAAACGATTCACCCCTCCACTTT. It encodes CASSYYLNDSPLHF.

This chain connects TRBV19 to TRBJ1-5; D is perhaps TRBD1 (5 bases). Germline assignment: CDR1 LNHDA and CDR2 SQIVND (reference sequence). The CDR3 loop spans 13 amino acids. Trimming took 5 bases from V and 7 from J, leaving 12 bases between them. The DNA of the CDR3 is TGTGCCAGTAGTCACCCCCCAGGGCAGCCCCAGCATTTT. Protein sequence: CASSHPPGQPQHF.

Comment on this clone: Other DNA sequences from this sample encode an identical CDR3 as well. The V gene is TRBV5-1, the J gene TRBJ2-3; the match to TRBD1 covers 10 bases. This CDR3 spans 14 amino acids. V shed 3 bases and J 4 bases; nucleotides not matched to a gene: 2. The V gene's germline CDR1 is SGHRS and CDR2 YFSETQ. The CDR3 spells CASSSGQGADTQYF. Here the CDR3 DNA reads TGCGCCAGCAGCTCAGGACAGGGGGCAGATACGCAGTATTTT.

The chain links TRBV30 to TRBJ2-7, with D perhaps TRBD1 or TRBD2 (5 bases each). This CDR3 has 16 amino acids. In germline, CDR1 is GTSNPN, CDR2 SVGIG (reference sequence). V was trimmed by 1 base and J by 1 base, leaving 17 bases between them. CDR3 sequence: CAWSGRGGWGSYEQYF. CDR3 sequence (DNA): TGTGCCTGGAGTGGTAGAGGCGGGTGGGGGTCCTACGAGCAGTACTTC.

The V gene is TRBV9, the J gene TRBJ2-7; a possible D gene is TRBD2 (6 bases). CDR1 is SGDLS and CDR2 is YYNGEE in the germline V gene. The CDR3 runs 8 residues. V lost 6 bases, J lost 12 bases, and 7 bases lay in between. In nucleotides, the CDR3 is TGTGCCAGCAAGGGAGGGTACTTC. This sequence encodes CASKGGYF.

Remarks on this clone: Other DNA variants within this sample encode the same CDR3. V and J are TRBV28 and TRBJ1-2, with D tentatively TRBD1 (6 bases). The V and J ends lost 2 bases and 5 bases respectively, with 6 bases between them. This CDR3 is 12 amino acids long. Germline CDR1 reads MDHEN; CDR2 reads SYDVKM. The DNA of the CDR3 is TGTGCCAGCAGTTTAAGGGGGTATGGCTACACCTTC. Protein sequence: CASSLRGYGYTF.

This chain connects TRBV6-5 to TRBJ2-3, with TRBD2 identical over 12 bases. The CDR3 loop spans 15 amino acids. V gave up 5 bases and J gave up 4 bases; unmatched junction bases: 4. Germline V gives CDR1 MNHEY, CDR2 SVGAGI. CDR3 region: CASSLAGGVADTQYF. The CDR3 bases are TGTGCCAGCAGTCTAGCGGGAGGGGTGGCAGATACGCAGTATTTT.

DNA of the CDR3: TGCGCCAGCAGCCAAGGAGGGTGGATCTATGGCTACACCTTC. Its protein product is CASSQGGWIYGYTF. The J gene is TRBJ1-2, the V gene TRBV4-3; D is unclear. CDR3 size: 14 residues. Trimming took off 1 base at V and 4 bases at J, with 10 bases between the two ends. Germline V CDR1 and CDR2: LGHNA, YSLEER.

The chain has TRBV5-1 and TRBJ1-3; D might be TRBD1 (6 bases). Trimming removed 0 bases from V and 7 bases from J, with 17 bases in between. Germline V lookup: CDR1 SGHRS, CDR2 YFSETQ. The CDR3 loop spans 16 amino acids. CDR3 nucleotides: TGCGCCAGCAGCTTGGACTTCGGGACAACAGGCAACACCATATATTTT. Amino acid sequence: CASSLDFGTTGNTIYF.

The table lists this clone with a count of one. The rearrangement joins TRBV5-1 to TRBJ2-5; tentative D call: TRBD2 (5 bases). Germline V lookup: CDR1 SGHRS, CDR2 YFSETQ. The CDR3 is 14 amino acids. V lost 4 bases and J 5 bases, leaving 15 bases between the germline ends. Written as DNA, the CDR3 is TGCGCCAGCAGCGCGGGCCGGGTCCATGAGACCCAGTACTTC. It translates to CASSAGRVHETQYF.

The chain combines TRBV10-2 with TRBJ2-7; 14 bases are shared with TRBD2. The germline V gene has CDR1 WSHSY and CDR2 SAAADI. Trimming cost V 4 bases and J 4 bases; bases outside gene matches: 9. The CDR3 loop spans 17 amino acids. In DNA form, the CDR3 reads TGCGCCAGCAGTGTTCGGGGGACTAGCGGGAGTGGGTACGAGCAGTACTTC. This sequence encodes CASSVRGTSGSGYEQYF.

The chain combines TRBV2 with TRBJ2-2; TRBD2 is a possible D gene (7 bases). The germline V gene encodes CDR1 SNHLY and CDR2 FYNNEI. Deletions cut 6 bases from V and 5 bases from J, with 25 bases between. The CDR3 sequence is 18 residues long. This CDR3 reads CASRVGLSRGARTGELFF. CDR3 sequence (DNA): TGTGCCAGCAGGGTGGGGTTATCACGGGGGGCCCGTACCGGGGAGCTGTTTTTT.

This clone was counted a single time. The chain carries TRBV30 and TRBJ1-1, with D uncertain. The V gene's germline CDR1 is GTSNPN and CDR2 SVGIG (reference sequence). The CDR3 totals 13 residues. The CDR3 loop is CARASRANTEAFF. DNA for the CDR3: TGTGCGCGGGCCTCGCGGGCGAACACTGAAGCTTTCTTT.

This chain connects TRBV6-1 to TRBJ1-2; D is perhaps TRBD1 (5 bases). Germline CDR1 and CDR2: MNHNS and SASEGT. The CDR3 covers 15 residues. Trimming shortened V by 1 base and J by 4 bases, and 13 bases separated the two germline ends. CDR3: CASSEGGRVSYGYTF. The DNA of the CDR3 is TGTGCCAGCAGTGAAGGGGGCAGGGTGAGCTATGGCTACACCTTC.

Of note for this clone: One end of the junction varies from germline; a read error may be responsible. The chain has TRBV7-7 and TRBJ2-5; D possibly corresponds to TRBD2 (5 bases). CDR1 is SSHAT, CDR2 FNYEAQ, per germline (reference sequence). This CDR3 is 17 amino acids long. CDR3 residues: CASSLGPGGLARETQYF. The CDR3 DNA reads TGTGCTAGCAGCTTAGGTCCCGGAGGACTCGCACGAGAGACCCAGTACTTC.

The chain carries TRBV3-1 (or the pseudogene TRBV3-2) and TRBJ2-1, with 11 bases matching TRBD2. This CDR3 is 15 amino acids long. The V gene's germline CDR1 is LGHDT and CDR2 YNNKEL (reference sequence). V gave up 4 bases and J gave up 5 bases; unmatched junction bases: 4. The chain's CDR3 is CASSPNSGRDNEQFF. The DNA for the CDR3 is TGTGCCAGCAGCCCCAATAGCGGGAGGGACAATGAGCAGTTCTTC.

V gene TRBV25-1 combines with J gene TRBJ1-4; 9 bases map to TRBD1. Germline V gene data show CDR1 as MGHDK and CDR2 as SYGVNS. The CDR3 runs 14 residues. V lost 5 bases, J lost 8 bases, and 6 bases stayed unmatched. The CDR3: CASSRQGEGEKLFF. CDR3 nucleotide sequence: TGTGCCAGCAGTAGACAGGGGGAAGGAGAAAAACTGTTTTTT.

The chain carries TRBV5-1 and TRBJ1-6; 8 nucleotides match TRBD1. Germline lookup yields CDR1 SGHRS and CDR2 YFSETQ. This CDR3 has 16 amino acids. With V trimmed by 3 bases and J by 10 bases, 12 bases remained unmatched. The CDR3: CASSSTGGTGGSPLHF. As DNA, the CDR3 is TGCGCCAGCAGCTCCACCGGGGGGACAGGCGGGTCACCCCTCCACTTT.

The chain uses TRBV5-1 and TRBJ1-5; D call uncertain. The germline V and J ends were trimmed by 4 bases and 0 bases, with 11 bases remaining between them. This CDR3 spans 15 amino acids. The germline CDR1 and CDR2 sequences are SGHRS and YFSETQ. CDR3 coding DNA: TGCGCCAGCAGCCCGGACCCAGATAGCAATCAGCCCCAGCATTTT. The encoded protein is CASSPDPDSNQPQHF.